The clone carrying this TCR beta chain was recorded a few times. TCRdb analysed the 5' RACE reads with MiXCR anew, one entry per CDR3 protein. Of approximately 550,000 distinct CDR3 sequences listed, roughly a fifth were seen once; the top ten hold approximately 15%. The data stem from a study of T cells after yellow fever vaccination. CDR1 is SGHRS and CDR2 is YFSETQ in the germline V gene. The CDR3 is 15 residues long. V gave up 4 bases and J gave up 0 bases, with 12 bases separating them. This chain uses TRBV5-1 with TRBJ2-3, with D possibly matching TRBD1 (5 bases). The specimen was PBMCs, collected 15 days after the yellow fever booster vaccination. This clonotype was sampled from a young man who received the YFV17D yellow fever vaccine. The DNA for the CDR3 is TGCGCCAGCAGCACCTCAGGGATTAGCACAGATACGCAGTATTTT. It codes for CASSTSGISTDTQYF.